This passage covers 2 T cell receptor beta chains from one sample sequenced in a study of blood T cell repertoires in COVID-19. The table came from immunoSEQ multiplex PCR; TCRdb's copy has only in-frame clones and leaves some out. The sample carries 200,000 to 250,000 clones, around 83% recorded once. The sample was peripheral blood. The source is a woman in her fifties or sixties with COVID-19, enrolled during active disease.

The chain carries TRBV19 and TRBJ1-5; no clear D. CDR1 LNHDA and CDR2 SQIVND come from the germline V gene (reference sequence). V lost 10 bases, J lost 3 bases, and 16 bases lay in between. The CDR3 runs to 14 residues. The CDR3 protein is CATQNGVFNQPQHF. In DNA, the CDR3 is TGTGCCACCCAAAACGGAGTCTTCAATCAGCCCCAGCATTTT.

This clone came up a few times. The chain has TRBV5-1 and TRBJ2-2; D is uncertain. Trimming removed 5 bases from V and 1 base from J, with 3 bases in between. There are 12 residues in the CDR3. Germline V gene lookup returns CDR1 SGHRS and CDR2 YFSETQ. DNA for the CDR3: TGCGCCAGCAGGAGGAACACCGGGGAGCTGTTTTTT. Protein: CASRRNTGELFF. The whole variable domain, filled in from reference TRBV5-1 and TRBJ2-2, reads KAGVTQTPRYLIKTRGQQVTLSCSPISGHRSVSWYQQTPGQGLQFLFEYFSETQRNKGNFPGRFSGRQFSNSRSEMNVSTLELGDSALYLCASRRNTGELFFGEGSRLTVL.